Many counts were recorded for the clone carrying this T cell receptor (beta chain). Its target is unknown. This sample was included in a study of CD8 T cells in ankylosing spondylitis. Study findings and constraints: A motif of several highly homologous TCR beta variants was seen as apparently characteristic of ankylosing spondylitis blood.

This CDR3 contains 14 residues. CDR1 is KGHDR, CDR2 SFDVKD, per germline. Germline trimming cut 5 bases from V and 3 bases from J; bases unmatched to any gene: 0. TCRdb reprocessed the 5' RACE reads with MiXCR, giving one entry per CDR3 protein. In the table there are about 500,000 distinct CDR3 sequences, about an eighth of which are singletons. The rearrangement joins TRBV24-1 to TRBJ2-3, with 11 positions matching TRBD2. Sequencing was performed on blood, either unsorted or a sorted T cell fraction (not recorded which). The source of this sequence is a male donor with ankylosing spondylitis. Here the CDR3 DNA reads TGTGCCACCAGTGGACTAGCGGGGACAGATACGCAGTATTTT. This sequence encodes CATSGLAGTDTQYF.